A selection of T cell receptor beta chains follows, all from one sample in a study of T cell responses to AZD1222 COVID-19 vaccine. Measured with immunoSEQ multiplex PCR; TCRdb has only the in-frame clones, and not every one. The sample yields more than 140,000 clones, more than 80% seen once. The material was peripheral blood, obtained on day 0 of AZD1222 vaccination. Receptors were obtained from an adult in good health. The CDR3 runs from the conserved cysteine through the conserved F or W. Each record gives: D gene, clone size, CDR3 length, J gene, V gene, CDR3 protein, CDR3 DNA. D genes are given only for firm matches. Clone size is given for some rows only: seen once, a few or many times, or a class if the clone is expanded.

D gene: TRBD1; clone size: -; CDR3 length: 16; J gene: TRBJ2-7; V gene: TRBV7-9; CDR3 protein: CASSLARGQGLEEQYF; CDR3 DNA: TGTGCCAGCAGCTTAGCGAGGGGACAGGGCCTTGAGGAGCAGTACTTC
D gene: -; clone size: -; CDR3 length: 14; J gene: TRBJ1-5; V gene: TRBV4-1; CDR3 protein: CASSQTEKGQPQHF; CDR3 DNA: TGCGCCAGCAGCCAGACTGAGAAAGGGCAGCCCCAGCATTTT
D gene: TRBD1; clone size: -; CDR3 length: 15; J gene: TRBJ1-6; V gene: TRBV25-1; CDR3 protein: CASRRTGAYNSPLHF; CDR3 DNA: TGTGCCAGCAGGCGCACAGGGGCATATAATTCACCCCTCCACTTT
D gene: -; clone size: -; CDR3 length: 17; J gene: TRBJ1-6; V gene: TRBV7-2; CDR3 protein: CASSSRPGDSYNSPLHF; CDR3 DNA: TGTGCCAGCAGCTCCCGTCCAGGTGACTCCTATAATTCACCCCTCCACTTT
D gene: -; clone size: -; CDR3 length: 12; J gene: TRBJ2-7; V gene: TRBV7-9; CDR3 protein: CASSLATGEQYF; CDR3 DNA: TGTGCCAGCAGCTTAGCAACCGGCGAGCAGTACTTC
D gene: -; clone size: -; CDR3 length: 11; J gene: TRBJ1-2; V gene: TRBV25-1; CDR3 protein: CASSRDLGYTF; CDR3 DNA: TGTGCCAGCAGTAGGGATCTTGGCTACACCTTC
D gene: -; clone size: -; CDR3 length: 13; J gene: TRBJ1-1; V gene: TRBV27; CDR3 protein: CASSFSFGTEAFF; CDR3 DNA: TGTGCCAGCAGTTTCTCGTTTGGCACTGAAGCTTTCTTT
D gene: -; clone size: -; CDR3 length: 14; J gene: TRBJ1-2; V gene: TRBV6-5; CDR3 protein: CASSYRGGNYGYTF; CDR3 DNA: TGTGCCAGCAGTTACAGGGGCGGAAACTATGGCTACACCTTC
D gene: -; clone size: once; CDR3 length: 12; J gene: TRBJ1-1; V gene: TRBV6-1; CDR3 protein: CATCEANTEAFF; CDR3 DNA: TGTGCCACCTGTGAAGCGAACACTGAAGCTTTCTTT
D gene: TRBD1; clone size: -; CDR3 length: 15; J gene: TRBJ1-4; V gene: TRBV7-9; CDR3 protein: CASSGGGTGDEKLFF; CDR3 DNA: TGTGCCAGCAGCGGAGGGGGGACAGGGGATGAAAAACTGTTTTTT
D gene: -; clone size: -; CDR3 length: 16; J gene: TRBJ1-3; V gene: TRBV16; CDR3 protein: CASSQSPGGHGNTIYF; CDR3 DNA: TGTGCCAGCAGCCAATCCCCCGGGGGCCATGGAAACACCATATATTTT
D gene: -; clone size: -; CDR3 length: 15; J gene: TRBJ2-7; V gene: TRBV5-1; CDR3 protein: CASSLAAGYSYEQYF; CDR3 DNA: TGCGCCAGCAGCTTGGCCGCGGGGTACTCCTACGAGCAGTACTTC
D gene: TRBD1; clone size: -; CDR3 length: 17; J gene: TRBJ1-2; V gene: TRBV7-2; CDR3 protein: CASSRYVRAGGGDGYTF; CDR3 DNA: TGTGCCAGCAGCCGCTACGTCCGGGCAGGGGGGGGCGATGGCTACACCTTC
D gene: -; clone size: -; CDR3 length: 12; J gene: TRBJ2-1; V gene: TRBV2; CDR3 protein: CASRGRYNEQFF; CDR3 DNA: TGTGCCAGCAGGGGGCGCTACAATGAGCAGTTCTTC
D gene: TRBD1; clone size: -; CDR3 length: 13; J gene: TRBJ2-7; V gene: TRBV5-8; CDR3 protein: CARGQGSTYEQYF; CDR3 DNA: TGTGCCAGGGGACAGGGGTCAACCTACGAGCAGTACTTC
D gene: TRBD1; clone size: -; CDR3 length: 15; J gene: TRBJ1-2; V gene: TRBV4-3; CDR3 protein: CASSPTGPLGYGYTF; CDR3 DNA: TGCGCCAGCAGCCCGACAGGGCCTCTAGGCTATGGCTACACCTTC
D gene: -; clone size: -; CDR3 length: 13; J gene: TRBJ2-2; V gene: TRBV6-5; CDR3 protein: CASSYSSPGELFF; CDR3 DNA: TGTGCCAGCAGTTACTCGAGTCCCGGGGAGCTGTTTTTT
D gene: -; clone size: -; CDR3 length: 12; J gene: TRBJ1-2; V gene: TRBV5-1; CDR3 protein: CASSLEVGGYTF; CDR3 DNA: TGCGCCAGCAGCTTGGAGGTTGGTGGCTACACCTTC
D gene: -; clone size: -; CDR3 length: 16; J gene: TRBJ2-3; V gene: TRBV4-2; CDR3 protein: CASSQEIVARTDTQYF; CDR3 DNA: TGTGCCAGCAGCCAAGAAATAGTAGCCCGCACAGATACGCAGTATTTT
D gene: -; clone size: -; CDR3 length: 16; J gene: TRBJ2-5; V gene: TRBV21-1; CDR3 protein: CASSTPDRDERQTQYF; CDR3 DNA: TGTGCCAGCAGCACCCCGGACAGGGACGAAAGGCAGACCCAGTACTTC